The source of this T cell receptor beta chain is a study of Graves' ophthalmopathy and Graves' hyperthyroidism. Looking at the study overall: The collection of peripheral blood took place at initial diagnosis, before any treatment.

This clonotype has more than one count but fewer than ten. Germline V gene lookup returns CDR1 SGHRS and CDR2 YFSETQ. V was shortened by 5 bases and J by 5 bases, with 10 bases between the two germline ends. The CDR3 consists of 12 residues. RNA transcripts were the template, and TCR beta CDR3 regions were amplified from them. The authors performed first-round RT-PCR with HTBI primers and then a second-round multiplex PCR. Each CDR3 protein gets one entry after TCRdb re-called the multiplex PCR reads with MiXCR. The sample holds 500,000 to 700,000 distinct CDR3 sequences, about a fifth seen once. People with hyperthyroidism were aged 18 to 65 and newly diagnosed, under 2 months' duration. A volume of 8.5 to 10 ml of fresh peripheral blood supplied the PBMCs.

The chain joins TRBV5-1 to TRBJ1-2, with D possibly being TRBD1 (5 bases). The sequenced sample was peripheral blood. The source of this sequence is a woman aged 18-29 years with stable Graves' hyperthyroidism. Some clones in this sample may be carry-over from other donors' samples. The DNA for the CDR3 is TGCGCCAGCAGAGAGACAGATTATGGCTACACCTTC. Its translation is CASRETDYGYTF.